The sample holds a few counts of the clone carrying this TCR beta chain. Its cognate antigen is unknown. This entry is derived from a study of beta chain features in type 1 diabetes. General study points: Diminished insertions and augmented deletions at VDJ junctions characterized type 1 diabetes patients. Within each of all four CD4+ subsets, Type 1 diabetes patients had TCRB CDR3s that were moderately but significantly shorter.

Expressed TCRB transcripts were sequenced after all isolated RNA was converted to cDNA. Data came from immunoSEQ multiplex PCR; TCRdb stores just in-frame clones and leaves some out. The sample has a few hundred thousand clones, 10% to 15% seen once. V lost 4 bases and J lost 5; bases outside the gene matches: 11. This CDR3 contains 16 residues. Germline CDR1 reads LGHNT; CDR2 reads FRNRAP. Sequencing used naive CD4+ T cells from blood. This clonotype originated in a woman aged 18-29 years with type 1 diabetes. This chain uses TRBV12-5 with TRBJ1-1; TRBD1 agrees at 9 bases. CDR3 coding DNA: TGTGCTAGTGGTTACGGACAGGGGATGGTACGGACTGAAGCTTTCTTT. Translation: CASGYGQGMVRTEAFF.